This TCR beta chain was captured by sequencing in a study of metastatic and nonmetastatic thyroid tumors. Study-level information: Repertoire data that came from the blood and tumor or nodule tissue of malignant and benign thyroid patients were compared. Overall study findings and caveats: Versus benign nodules, malignant thyroid tumors reportedly had significantly higher TCR beta diversity, in blood and tumor.

A word on this clone: Its cognate antigen is unknown.

Authors' data handling: Between-group CDR3 differences, defined by clinicopathological status, yielded a distant-metastasis classifier for papillary thyroid cancer. TCRdb reprocessed the PCR reads via MiXCR. V and J calls and clone size were set by TCRdb, not the authors. The table has fewer than 20,000 clones, around 25% seen once; the top ten hold roughly 7.1%. With 3 bases clipped from V and 9 bases from J, the junction kept 9 bases outside the gene matches. Germline CDR1 MNHNS, CDR2 SASEGT. CDR3 length: 15 residues. No treatment of any kind had been given to any patient before thyroid surgery. Input material: adjacent normal tissue. This receptor was obtained from a female donor with papillary thyroid cancer or a benign thyroid nodule (not recorded which). Some clones in this sample may be carry-over from other donors' samples. This chain connects TRBV6-1 to TRBJ1-2, with 11 bases fitting TRBD1. The CDR3 DNA sequence: TGTGCCAGCAGTGAGGACAGGGGGCGGTTGTGGAGCTACACCTTC. As protein: CASSEDRGRLWSYTF.